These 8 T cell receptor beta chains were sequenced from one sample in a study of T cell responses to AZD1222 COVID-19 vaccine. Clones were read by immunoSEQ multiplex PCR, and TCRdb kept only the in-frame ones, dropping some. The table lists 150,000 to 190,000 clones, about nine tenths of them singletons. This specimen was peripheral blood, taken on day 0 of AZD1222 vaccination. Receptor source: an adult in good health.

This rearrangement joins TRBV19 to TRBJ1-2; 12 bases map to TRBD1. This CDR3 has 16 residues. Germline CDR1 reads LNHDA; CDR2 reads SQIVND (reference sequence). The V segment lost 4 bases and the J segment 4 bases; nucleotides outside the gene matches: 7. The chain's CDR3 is CASSRDRGPGGYGYTF. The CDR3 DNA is TGTGCCAGTAGTAGGGACAGGGGGCCGGGTGGCTATGGCTACACCTTC.

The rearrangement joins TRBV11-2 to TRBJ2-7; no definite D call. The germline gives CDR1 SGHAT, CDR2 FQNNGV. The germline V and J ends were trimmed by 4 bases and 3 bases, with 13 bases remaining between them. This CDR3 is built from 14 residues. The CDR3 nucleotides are TGTGCCAGCAGCTATGCCAGAGCACTCTACGAGCAGTACTTC. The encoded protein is CASSYARALYEQYF. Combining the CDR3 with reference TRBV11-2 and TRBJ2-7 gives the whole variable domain EAGVAQSPRYKIIEKRQSVAFWCNPISGHATLYWYQQILGQGPKLLIQFQNNGVVDDSQLPKDRFSAERLKGVDSTLKIQPAKLEDSAVYLCASSYARALYEQYFGPGTRLTVT.

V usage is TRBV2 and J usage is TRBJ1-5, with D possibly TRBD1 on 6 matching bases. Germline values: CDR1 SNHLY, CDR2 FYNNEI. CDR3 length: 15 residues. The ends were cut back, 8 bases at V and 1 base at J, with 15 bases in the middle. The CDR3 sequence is CASGGGQRSNQPQHF. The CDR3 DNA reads TGTGCCAGCGGAGGTGGACAGAGGAGCAATCAGCCCCAGCATTTT.

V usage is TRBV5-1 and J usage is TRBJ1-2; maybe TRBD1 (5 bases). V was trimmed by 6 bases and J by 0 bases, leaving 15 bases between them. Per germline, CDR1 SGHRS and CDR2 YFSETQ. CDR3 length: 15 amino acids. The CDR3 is CASTAGTVANYGYTF. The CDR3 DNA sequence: TGCGCCAGCACCGCAGGGACGGTCGCTAACTATGGCTACACCTTC. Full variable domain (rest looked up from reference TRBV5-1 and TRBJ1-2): KAGVTQTPRYLIKTRGQQVTLSCSPISGHRSVSWYQQTPGQGLQFLFEYFSETQRNKGNFPGRFSGRQFSNSRSEMNVSTLELGDSALYLCASTAGTVANYGYTFGSGTRLTVV.

The chain's CDR3 is CASSLSVWGGYLGYGYTF. The CDR3 DNA sequence: TGTGCCAGCAGCTTGAGTGTGTGGGGGGGATATCTCGGCTATGGCTACACCTTC. The genes are TRBV5-5 and TRBJ1-2; maybe TRBD1 (5 bases). This CDR3 is built from 18 residues. Trimming removed 1 base from V and 4 bases from J, with 23 bases in between. Germline CDR1 and CDR2: SGHKS and YYEKEE (reference sequence).

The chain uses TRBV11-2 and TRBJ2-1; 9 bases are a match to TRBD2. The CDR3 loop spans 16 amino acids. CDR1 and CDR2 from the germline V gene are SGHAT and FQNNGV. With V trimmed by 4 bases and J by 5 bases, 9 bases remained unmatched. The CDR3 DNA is TGTGCCAGCAGCTCTCAGTGGGGACTAGCCCACAATGAGCAGTTCTTC. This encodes CASSSQWGLAHNEQFF.

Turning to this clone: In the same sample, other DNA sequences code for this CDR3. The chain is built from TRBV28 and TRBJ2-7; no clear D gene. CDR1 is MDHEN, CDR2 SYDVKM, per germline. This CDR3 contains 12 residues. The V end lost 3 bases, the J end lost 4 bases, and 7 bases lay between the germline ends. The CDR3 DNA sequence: TGTGCCAGCAGTTTGGATAGGTACGAGCAGTACTTC. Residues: CASSLDRYEQYF.

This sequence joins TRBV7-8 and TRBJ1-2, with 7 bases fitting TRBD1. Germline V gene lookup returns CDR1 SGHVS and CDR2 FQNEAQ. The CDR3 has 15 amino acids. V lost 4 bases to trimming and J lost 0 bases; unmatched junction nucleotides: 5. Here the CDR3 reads CASSSRQGTNYGYTF. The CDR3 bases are TGTGCCAGCAGCTCCAGACAGGGAACTAACTATGGCTACACCTTC.